The 20 T cell receptor beta chains in this list originate from one sample, sequenced in a study of cytomegalovirus exposure and HLA in healthy donors. Primers included in the PCR were 60 Vbeta and 13 Jbeta primers. The method was immunoSEQ multiplex PCR; TCRdb's version includes in-frame clones alone and lacks a portion of them. The profile shows 100,000 to 150,000 clones, 74% of them singletons. Sequencing used PBMCs. These receptor sequences come from a woman aged 50 to 60 in good health and CMV-seropositive.

CDR3 loop: CASSPLVTGLLSYTF. CDR3 nucleotides: TGTGCCAGCAGTCCTTTGGTCACGGGGTTGTTAAGCTACACCTTC. This chain uses TRBV9 with TRBJ1-2; D not resolved. The germline CDR1 and CDR2 sequences are SGDLS and YYNGEE. V shed 5 bases and J shed 9 bases, with 23 bases lying between them. This CDR3 is built from 15 residues.

The rearrangement joins TRBV30 to TRBJ2-6; tentative D call: TRBD2 (6 bases). Trimming took 2 bases from V and 0 from J, leaving 11 bases between them. CDR1 and CDR2 from the germline V gene are GTSNPN and SVGIG (reference sequence). This CDR3 has 16 residues. The CDR3 bases are TGTGCCTGGAGTCGGGGAGGCAACTCTGGGGCCAACGTCCTGACTTTC. Amino acids: CAWSRGGNSGANVLTF.

The rearrangement joins TRBV29-1 to TRBJ2-3; 7 bases are a match to TRBD1. The V gene end was trimmed by 5 bases and the J gene end by 6 bases; junction bases not matched to a gene: 11. Germline CDR1 is SQVTM and CDR2 is ANQGSEA. The CDR3 is 14 amino acids. CDR3 bases: TGCAGCGTTACTACGGGACAGAGCTTTGATACGCAGTATTTT. Amino acids: CSVTTGQSFDTQYF.

CDR3: CASSQIIQGNDNSPLHF. For the CDR3, the DNA is TGTGCCAGCAGCCAGATAATACAGGGTAATGATAATTCACCCCTCCACTTT. The chain links TRBV4-2 to TRBJ1-6; D might be TRBD1 (6 bases). Germline CDR1 reads LGHNA; CDR2 reads YNFKEQ. V was shortened by 3 bases and J by 5 bases, with 17 bases between the two germline ends. The length of the CDR3 is 17 residues.

CDR3 nucleotide sequence: TGTGCCAGCAGCTTGGTGGAGGGGAGGCACGAGCAGTACTTC. This sequence encodes CASSLVEGRHEQYF. The rearrangement uses TRBV5-6 and TRBJ2-7; tentatively, D is TRBD2 (6 bases). This CDR3 contains 14 residues. V was cut by 0 bases and J by 5 bases, with 12 bases left in between. CDR1 is SGHDT and CDR2 is YYEEEE in the germline V gene.

DNA of the CDR3: TGTGCCAGCTCACCAGGGACAGGGGTTTTCAACGAGCAGTACTTC. It encodes CASSPGTGVFNEQYF. The chain couples TRBV18 to TRBJ2-7, with 10 bases fitting TRBD1. V lost 2 bases and J lost 5; bases outside the gene matches: 6. CDR3 length: 15 residues. The V gene's germline CDR1 is KGHSH and CDR2 LQKENI.

The sample holds one count of this clone. CDR3 sequence reads: CASSRGGWFSAGEGGGEQFF. The CDR3 DNA is TGCGCCAGCAGCAGGGGAGGTTGGTTTAGTGCGGGGGAGGGAGGTGGTGAGCAGTTCTTC. The J gene is TRBJ2-1, the V gene TRBV4-3; TRBD2 agrees at 7 bases. V was pared by 5 bases and J by 9 bases, with 28 bases of the junction left unmatched. The germline gives CDR1 LGHNA, CDR2 YSLEER. This CDR3 region has 20 residues.

The chain carries TRBV5-6 and TRBJ2-5; D possibly corresponds to TRBD2 (5 bases). This CDR3 region has 15 residues. With 7 bases removed from V and 3 bases from J, the gap between germline ends came to 19 bases. Germline V lookup: CDR1 SGHDT, CDR2 YYEEEE. CDR3 region: CASSSGISAKETQYF. The CDR3 DNA sequence: TGTGCCAGCTCGTCGGGGATTTCAGCCAAAGAGACCCAGTACTTC. Combining the CDR3 with reference TRBV5-6 and TRBJ2-5 gives the whole variable domain DAGVTQSPTHLIKTRGQQVTLRCSPKSGHDTVSWYQQALGQGPQFIFQYYEEEERQRGNFPDRFSGHQFPNYSSELNVNALLLGDSALYLCASSSGISAKETQYFGPGTRLLVL.

The chain carries TRBV6-5 and TRBJ2-1; 9 bases fit TRBD2. Germline V gives CDR1 MNHEY, CDR2 SVGAGI. The CDR3 spans 15 residues. After removal of 6 bases from V and 2 bases from J, the junction contained 5 bases not matched to a gene. The CDR3 here is CASRKPSGTYNEQFF. CDR3 nucleotides: TGTGCCAGCAGAAAACCTAGCGGGACCTACAATGAGCAGTTCTTC.

This clone was recorded a few times. The chain carries TRBV11-2 and TRBJ2-1; the match to TRBD2 covers 14 bases. Germline V CDR1 and CDR2: SGHAT, FQNNGV. This CDR3 spans 17 amino acids. V lost 5 bases, J lost 4 bases, and 7 bases stayed unmatched. The CDR3 bases are TGTGCCAGCAGCCTGACTAGCGGGGGGGCTTCTTACAATGAGCAGTTCTTC. It is translated as CASSLTSGGASYNEQFF.

In its sample, this clone was seen a few times. The CDR3 sequence is CASSIGRGRTNEKLFF. CDR3 nucleotide sequence: TGTGCCAGTAGTATTGGGAGGGGGAGAACTAATGAAAAACTGTTTTTT. The V call is TRBV19, the J call TRBJ1-4; D might be TRBD1 (6 bases). CDR1 and CDR2 from the germline V gene are LNHDA and SQIVND (reference sequence). The CDR3 contains 16 residues. V shed 3 bases and J shed 1 base, with 12 bases lying between them.

The chain couples TRBV5-4 to TRBJ2-6, with a tentative D call TRBD1 (6 bases). CDR1 is SGHNT, CDR2 YYREEE, per germline (reference sequence). The CDR3 runs to 18 residues. The V end lost 2 bases, the J end lost 0 bases, and 15 bases lay between the germline ends. The CDR3 here is CASSLGRGPSSGANVLTF. The CDR3 bases are TGTGCCAGCAGCTTAGGCAGGGGACCCAGCTCTGGGGCCAACGTCCTGACTTTC. Supplemented by reference TRBV5-4 and TRBJ2-6, the full variable domain reads ETGVTQSPTHLIKTRGQQVTLRCSSQSGHNTVSWYQQALGQGPQFIFQYYREEENGRGNFPPRFSGLQFPNYSSELNVNALELDDSALYLCASSLGRGPSSGANVLTFGAGSRLTVL.

V gene TRBV10-1 combines with J gene TRBJ1-3; D perhaps matches TRBD1 (6 bases). This CDR3 has 13 amino acids. Trimming removed 8 bases from V and 0 bases from J, with 8 bases in between. CDR1 is WNHNN and CDR2 is SYGVQD in the germline V gene (reference sequence). This CDR3 reads CASQGGSGNTIYF. DNA for the CDR3: TGCGCCAGCCAAGGGGGCTCTGGAAACACCATATATTTT.

The CDR3 DNA reads as TGCAGCGTCATGGCGGGCCTGGGAGAGACCCAGTACTTC. Translating it yields CSVMAGLGETQYF. The chain is built from TRBV29-1 and TRBJ2-5, with a possible D match to TRBD2 (5 bases). Germline V CDR1 and CDR2: SQVTM, ANQGSEA. V dropped 6 bases and J dropped 4 bases, with 15 bases sitting between them. The CDR3 is 13 amino acids. The complete variable domain, with remaining parts taken from reference TRBV29-1 and TRBJ2-5, reads SAVISQKPSRDICQRGTSLTIQCQVDSQVTMMFWYRQQPGQSLTLIATANQGSEATYESGFVIDKFPISRPNLTFSTLTVSNMSPEDSSIYLCSVMAGLGETQYFGPGTRLLVL.

In its sample, this clone was seen a few times. The chain recombines TRBV19 with TRBJ2-2; 7 bases fit TRBD1. Looked up from germline, CDR1 is LNHDA and CDR2 is SQIVND (reference sequence). This CDR3 is built from 14 residues. V lost 9 bases, J lost 2 bases, and 6 bases stayed unmatched. In nucleotides, the CDR3 is TGTGCCAGCTCCGGGACAGCTAACACCGGGGAGCTGTTTTTT. Translated, it gives CASSGTANTGELFF.

In its sample, this clone was seen a few times. J is TRBJ1-5 and V is TRBV4-2, with 12 bases fitting TRBD1. V shed 0 bases, J shed 6 bases, and the junction held 9 bases outside the gene matches. CDR1 and CDR2 (germline): LGHNA, YNFKEQ. The CDR3 is 18 residues long. The CDR3 spells CASSQDRDRGQYGQPQHF. The CDR3 DNA reads as TGTGCCAGCAGCCAAGACCGGGACAGGGGGCAATACGGTCAGCCCCAGCATTTT.

The rearrangement uses TRBV7-3 and TRBJ1-6; TRBD1 matches 8 bases. Trimming removed 1 base from V and 8 bases from J; junction bases left unmatched: 7. The CDR3 has 16 amino acids. Germline lookup yields CDR1 SGHTA and CDR2 FQGTGA. The CDR3 DNA is TGTGCCAGCAGCTTAAATGCAGGGGGCAAAGATTCACCCCTCCACTTT. Translation: CASSLNAGGKDSPLHF. Combining the CDR3 with reference TRBV7-3 and TRBJ1-6 gives the whole variable domain GAGVSQTPSNKVTEKGKYVELRCDPISGHTALYWYRQSLGQGPEFLIYFQGTGAADDSGLPNDRFFAVRPEGSVSTLKIQRTERGDSAVYLCASSLNAGGKDSPLHFGNGTRLTVT.

Only a few counts were recorded for this clone. The genes are TRBV12-2 and TRBJ1-5. TRBV12-2 is shown as a pseudogene. This CDR3 region has 13 residues. In DNA, the CDR3 is TGTGCAAAGCCGGGGGAGAGCGATCAGCCCCAGCATTTT. Translating it yields CAKPGESDQPQHF.

V is TRBV7-2 and J is TRBJ2-3; 9 positions agree with TRBD2. The germline V gene has CDR1 SGHTA and CDR2 FQGNSA. With 1 base clipped from V and 4 bases from J, the junction kept 6 bases outside the gene matches. This CDR3 comprises 16 residues. As DNA, the CDR3 is TGTGCCAGCAGCTTAGGGGCGGGGGGGCCGGCAGATACGCAGTATTTT. Translated: CASSLGAGGPADTQYF.

This chain links TRBV5-1 with TRBJ1-4, with D hard to call. The CDR3 has 12 amino acids. The V gene's germline CDR1 is SGHRS and CDR2 YFSETQ. Deletions cut 3 bases from V and 8 bases from J, with 8 bases between. The CDR3 DNA sequence: TGCGCCAGCAGCTCCTTAGAGGAAAAACTGTTTTTT. This translates into CASSSLEEKLFF.